This TCR beta chain came from a study of blood T cell repertoires in COVID-19 (dated by TCRdb to the early 2020s). Regarding the study in general: Samples from collaborators originated in the United States, Italy and Spain and spanned both the acute and convalescent phases of COVID-19. The prospective study material was composed of cDNA or gDNA derived from T cells, B-cell-depleted T cells, or PBMCs. Subjects who had been exposed to COVID-19, were actively infected with it, or had recovered from it provided the deeply sampled blood TCRbeta repertoires that made up the dataset. The repertoires were made available in a free public database intended to serve as a resource for research on the immune response to SARS-CoV-2. Samples were obtained from the ongoing ImmuneRACE study (first 160 participants) and from 1,000 to 1,500 subjects provided by 6 global collaborators. The sample metadata nearly always contained a de-identified subject ID, COVID-19 status, age in years and sex. HLA class I and class II types, where available, came from metadata supplied by the sample provider rather than from assay-based typing.

General conclusions and limits of the study: The quantity of clinical and demographic metadata differed by source and by participant and was supplied without curation.

Per the germline V gene, SGHDN is the CDR1 and FVKESK is the CDR2. Counted from cysteine to phenylalanine, this CDR3 has 14 amino acids. Just the 42-base CDR3 DNA is kept, in frame starting at base 1. V is shortened by 0 bases, J by 4 bases, and the region joining them spans 9 bases. Remarks on this clone: Its antigen target is currently unknown. No base quality values were provided; no much bigger clone lies one nucleotide off.

Each collaborating institution followed its own protocols to collect whole blood in K2EDTA tubes. For TCRbeta analysis, collaborator samples were shipped as frozen whole blood, as isolated PBMCs, or as DNA extracted from either sample type. The immunoSEQ Assay, a bias-controlled multiplex PCR, was used to amplify TCRbeta CDR3 regions from genomic DNA. Turning to the authors' computational methods: Within the assay, amplification of reference gene primers was used to estimate how many nucleated cells each sample contained. Sequence reads were collapsed and filtered to measure the absolute abundance of every unique TCRbeta CDR3 rearrangement. For each sample, productive Simpson clonality was calculated as the square root of Simpson's diversity index across productive rearrangements. Imported from immuneACCESS, the table was reduced by TCRdb to in-frame sequences with V and J called. These copies leave out some clones; in studies compared against another copy, an unresolved V gene accounts for under half, and the cause of the remainder is not known. V, J and clone size are taken as reported in that table, and D and trimming were inferred from the DNA itself. This sample holds fewer than 90,000 clones; over 70% were observed only once. The biggest ten clones account for about 4.2% of the sample.

This receptor chain uses TRBV14 and TRBJ1-2; too little of a D gene remains to name it. Material: peripheral blood. The source is a woman aged 45-59 years with acute or convalescent COVID-19. The nucleotide sequence is TGTGCCAGCAGCCAAGATTTGAGCTCCTATGGCTACACCTTC. Translation gives CASSQDLSSYGYTF.